Presented here are 22 T cell receptor beta chains from one specimen sequenced in a study of blood T cell repertoires in COVID-19. The repertoire was sequenced with immunoSEQ multiplex PCR; TCRdb's copy has only in-frame clones and lacks some. The table has about 160,000 clones, about three quarters seen once. Specimen: peripheral blood. The receptors shown here come from a man in his sixties with acute or convalescent COVID-19.

This chain uses TRBV27 with TRBJ1-2; no clear D gene. CDR3 size: 14 residues. Trimming removed 2 bases from V and 4 bases from J, with 11 bases in between. CDR1 and CDR2 from the germline V gene are MNHEY and SMNVEV (reference sequence). The DNA for the CDR3 is TGTGCCAGCAGTTTAGGTGTTGCGGGCTATGGCTACACCTTC. It encodes CASSLGVAGYGYTF.

The chain links TRBV19 to TRBJ2-7; the D is unclear. The V end lost 5 bases, the J end lost 0 bases, and 8 bases lay between the germline ends. The CDR3 extends over 13 amino acids. The germline CDR1 and CDR2 sequences are LNHDA and SQIVND (reference sequence). The DNA for the CDR3 is TGTGCCAGTAGTCCAGGCTTCTCCTACGAGCAGTACTTC. Translation gives CASSPGFSYEQYF.

V gene TRBV7-6 combines with J gene TRBJ2-3; no clear D gene. The CDR3 covers 14 residues. The germline V and J ends were trimmed by 2 bases and 6 bases, with 12 bases remaining between them. CDR1 is SGHVS, CDR2 FNYEAQ, per germline. CDR3 sequence (DNA): TGTGCCAGCAGCTTAAATTTAGCTGAGGATACGCAGTATTTT. Translating gives CASSLNLAEDTQYF.

The rearrangement uses TRBV11-2 and TRBJ2-5; no definite D call. From germline, CDR1 is SGHAT and CDR2 FQNNGV. V was trimmed by 3 bases and J by 4 bases, leaving 3 bases between them. The CDR3 extends over 11 amino acids. DNA for the CDR3: TGTGCCAGCAGCTTGAGAGAGACCCAGTACTTC. Its translation is CASSLRETQYF.

This clone has just one count. The gene calls are TRBV7-9 and TRBJ1-4; 7 bases align to TRBD1. V lost 5 bases and J lost 5; bases outside the gene matches: 8. There are 15 residues in the CDR3. In germline, CDR1 is SEHNR, CDR2 FQNEAQ (reference sequence). Here the CDR3 reads CASSPKGATNEKLFF. In DNA, the CDR3 is TGTGCCAGCAGCCCAAAGGGGGCGACCAATGAAAAACTGTTTTTT.

This chain joins TRBV11-2 and TRBJ2-1, with 8 nucleotides matching TRBD1. Germline V gene lookup returns CDR1 SGHAT and CDR2 FQNNGV. Unmatched junction bases numbered 8, after V lost 2 bases and J lost 8 bases. The CDR3 covers 15 residues. CDR3 DNA: TGTGCCAGCAGCTTACGGACAGGGCTGGTCGATGAGCAGTTCTTC. This translates into CASSLRTGLVDEQFF.

Turning to this clone: The junction departs from the called germline gene at one end, perhaps through a read error. The chain carries TRBV7-2 and TRBJ1-1; the D gene is possibly TRBD1 (6 bases). Germline CDR1 is SGHTA and CDR2 is FQGNSA. This CDR3 has 12 amino acids. CDR3 protein: CASSLNRAEVFF. Here the CDR3 DNA reads TGTGCCAGCAGCTTAAACAGGGCTGAAGTTTTCTTT.

The V call is TRBV12-3 or TRBV12-4, the J call TRBJ1-5; D possibly corresponds to TRBD1 (5 bases). CDR3 size: 12 residues. V dropped 8 bases and J dropped 11 bases, with 16 bases sitting between them. CDR3 protein: CASAQGFQAQHF. CDR3 in DNA: TGTGCCAGCGCCCAGGGTTTCCAGGCCCAGCATTTT.

This clone appeared a single time. The junction and the germline gene differ at one end; a read error may be behind it. The gene calls are TRBV7-2 and TRBJ1-1; TRBD1 matches at 7 bases. This CDR3 is 15 amino acids long. From germline, CDR1 is SGHTA and CDR2 FQGNSA. CDR3 sequence (DNA): TGTGCCAGCAGCCTAGCGACAGGGTTGAACACTGAAGCTTTCTTT. Its protein is CASSLATGLNTEAFF.

The chain employs TRBV30 and TRBJ1-5, with a tentative D call TRBD1 (6 bases). Trimming removed 2 bases from V and 1 base from J, with 15 bases in between. The germline CDR1 and CDR2 sequences are GTSNPN and SVGIG (reference sequence). The CDR3 has 16 amino acids. This chain's CDR3 is CAWSTPLQGSNQPQHF. For the CDR3, the DNA is TGTGCCTGGAGTACTCCACTACAGGGAAGCAATCAGCCCCAGCATTTT. Full variable domain (remainder filled in from reference TRBV30 and TRBJ1-5): SQTIHQWPATLVQPVGSPLSLECTVEGTSNPNLYWYRQAAGRGLQLLFYSVGIGQISSEVPQNLSASRPQDRQFILSSKKLLLSDSGFYLCAWSTPLQGSNQPQHFGDGTRLSIL.

The rearrangement links TRBV6-1 to TRBJ1-2; D gene ambiguous. The germline V and J ends were trimmed by 2 bases and 7 bases, with 14 bases remaining between them. Germline V lookup: CDR1 MNHNS, CDR2 SASEGT. CDR3 size: 14 residues. The CDR3 nucleotides are TGTGCCAGCAGTGAAATGGGGAGGGCGGGTGGCTACACCTTC. This translates into CASSEMGRAGGYTF.

This chain connects TRBV29-1 to TRBJ2-7; TRBD1 aligns across 10 bases. Germline assignment: CDR1 SQVTM and CDR2 ANQGSEA. The CDR3 is 14 amino acids. The ends lost 3 bases at V and 4 bases at J; junction bases unmatched: 6. The CDR3 DNA is TGCAGCGTTGATTTGGGGGACAGGGGATACGAGCAGTACTTC. It yields the protein CSVDLGDRGYEQYF.

The gene calls are TRBV5-1 and TRBJ2-6; 7 positions match TRBD1. CDR3 length: 16 residues. The V gene's germline CDR1 is SGHRS and CDR2 YFSETQ. J lost 4 bases, V lost 4 bases, and 8 bases had no gene match. CDR3: CASSPQGGGGANVLTF. In DNA, the CDR3 is TGCGCCAGCAGCCCTCAAGGGGGCGGGGGGGCCAACGTCCTGACTTTC.

The chain employs TRBV4-1 and TRBJ1-2, with 8 nucleotides matching TRBD1. After removal of 4 bases from V and 4 bases from J, the junction contained 5 bases not matched to a gene. Germline values: CDR1 MGHRA, CDR2 YSYEKL. CDR3 size: 14 residues. CDR3 sequence: CASSPEGTGYGYTF. The CDR3 coding sequence is TGCGCCAGCAGCCCAGAAGGGACAGGCTATGGCTACACCTTC.

The chain employs TRBV9 and TRBJ2-1, with 7 bases that match TRBD2. Unmatched junction bases numbered 6, after V lost 3 bases and J lost 3 bases. The CDR3 contains 15 residues. Looked up from germline, CDR1 is SGDLS and CDR2 is YYNGEE. The DNA of the CDR3 is TGTGCCAGCAGCGACCTTTCGGGAGGCTACAATGAGCAGTTCTTC. Amino acid sequence: CASSDLSGGYNEQFF. Looking up the rest from reference TRBV9 and TRBJ2-1 gives the full variable domain: DSGVTQTPKHLITATGQRVTLRCSPRSGDLSVYWYQQSLDQGLQFLIQYYNGEERAKGNILERFSAQQFPDLHSELNLSSLELGDSALYFCASSDLSGGYNEQFFGPGTRLTVL.

This clone has a count of ten or more. V gene TRBV6-2 or TRBV6-3 combines with J gene TRBJ2-5; 8 positions match TRBD2. The CDR3 extends over 17 amino acids. V lost 0 bases, J lost 2 bases, and 8 bases stayed unmatched. Germline CDR1 reads MNHEY; CDR2 reads SVGEGT. The CDR3 protein is CASSYSIAGPRQETQYF. CDR3 sequence (DNA): TGTGCCAGCAGTTACTCGATAGCGGGGCCAAGACAAGAGACCCAGTACTTC.

This rearrangement joins TRBV24-1 to TRBJ1-2; 11 nucleotides agree with TRBD1. V lost 4 bases, J lost 5 bases, and 8 bases stayed unmatched. Germline CDR1 and CDR2: KGHDR and SFDVKD. CDR3 size: 16 residues. The CDR3: CATSENPGQGVYGYTF. CDR3 in DNA: TGTGCCACCAGTGAAAACCCGGGACAGGGGGTATATGGCTACACCTTC.

J is TRBJ1-3 and V is TRBV5-1; TRBD1 matches 12 bases. Germline trimming cut 4 bases from V and 0 bases from J; bases unmatched to any gene: 5. This CDR3 contains 17 residues. The germline V gene has CDR1 SGHRS and CDR2 YFSETQ. CDR3 coding DNA: TGCGCCAGCAGCGGAGGGACAGGGGGCAACTCTGGAAACACCATATATTTT. Its protein product is CASSGGTGGNSGNTIYF.

The chain has TRBV19 and TRBJ1-4; tentative D call: TRBD1 (6 bases). The ends were cut back, 3 bases at V and 8 bases at J, with 13 bases in the middle. Germline assignment: CDR1 LNHDA and CDR2 SQIVND (reference sequence). The CDR3 is made up of 14 amino acids. The CDR3 loop is CASSMDRPGEKLFF. For the CDR3, the DNA is TGTGCCAGTAGTATGGACAGACCAGGCGAAAAACTGTTTTTT.

The CDR3 region is CASSTGDTSTDTQYF. CDR3 in DNA: TGTGCCAGCAGTACAGGGGACACTAGCACAGATACGCAGTATTTT. This chain uses TRBV7-2 with TRBJ2-3; 7 nucleotides align to TRBD1. This CDR3 is 15 amino acids long. The junction had 6 bases not matched to a gene; V was cut back by 6 bases and J by 0 bases. Germline lookup yields CDR1 SGHTA and CDR2 FQGNSA. Drawing the rest from reference TRBV7-2 and TRBJ2-3, the complete variable domain is GAGVSQSPSNKVTEKGKDVELRCDPISGHTALYWYRQSLGQGLEFLIYFQGNSAPDKSGLPSDRFSAERTGGSVSTLTIQRTQQEDSAVYLCASSTGDTSTDTQYFGPGTRLTVL.

Comments on this clone: Other DNA sequences in this specimen translate into the identical CDR3. The chain has TRBV7-3 and TRBJ2-5; possibly TRBD1 for D (6 bases). The CDR3 contains 14 residues. Germline CDR1 SGHTA, CDR2 FQGTGA. Trimming removed 0 bases at V and 5 bases at J, with 10 bases between. The CDR3 region has the DNA TGTGCCAGCAGCTTAACAGGGGGTGGGGAGACCCAGTACTTC. The encoded protein is CASSLTGGGETQYF.

This clone was seen ten or more times. The J gene is TRBJ2-1, the V gene TRBV14; D remains unclear. This CDR3 contains 12 residues. Germline V gene sequence: CDR1 SGHDN, CDR2 FVKESK. V shed 0 bases and J shed 12 bases, with 9 bases lying between them. The CDR3 sequence: CASSQEPGGQFF. CDR3 coding DNA: TGTGCCAGCAGCCAAGAACCAGGTGGGCAGTTCTTC.